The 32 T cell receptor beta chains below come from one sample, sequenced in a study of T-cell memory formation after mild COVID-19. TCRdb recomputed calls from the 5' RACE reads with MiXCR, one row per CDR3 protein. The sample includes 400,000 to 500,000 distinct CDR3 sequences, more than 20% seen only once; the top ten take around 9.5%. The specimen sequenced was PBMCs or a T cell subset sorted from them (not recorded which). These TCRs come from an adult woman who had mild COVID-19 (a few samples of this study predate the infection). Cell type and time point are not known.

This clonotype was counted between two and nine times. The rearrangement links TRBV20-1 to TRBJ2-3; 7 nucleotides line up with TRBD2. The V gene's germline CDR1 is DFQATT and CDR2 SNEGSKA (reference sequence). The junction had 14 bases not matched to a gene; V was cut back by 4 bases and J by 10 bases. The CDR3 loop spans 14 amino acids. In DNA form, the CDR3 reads TGCAGTGCTATCGGAGGCGGGGGAAGATACGCGCAGTATTTT. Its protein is CSAIGGGGRYAQYF.

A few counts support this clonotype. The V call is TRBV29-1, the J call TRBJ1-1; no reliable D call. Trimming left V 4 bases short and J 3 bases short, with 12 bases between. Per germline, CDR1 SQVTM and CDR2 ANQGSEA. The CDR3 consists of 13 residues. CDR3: CSVGPGKDTEAFF. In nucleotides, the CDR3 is TGCAGCGTTGGTCCGGGGAAGGACACTGAAGCTTTCTTT.

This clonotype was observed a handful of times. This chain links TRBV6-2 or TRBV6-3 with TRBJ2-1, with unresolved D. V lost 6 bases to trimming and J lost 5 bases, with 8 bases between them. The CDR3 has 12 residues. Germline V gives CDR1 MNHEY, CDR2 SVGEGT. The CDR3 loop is CASRSGNNEQFF. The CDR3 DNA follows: TGTGCCAGCAGATCCGGAAACAATGAGCAGTTCTTC.

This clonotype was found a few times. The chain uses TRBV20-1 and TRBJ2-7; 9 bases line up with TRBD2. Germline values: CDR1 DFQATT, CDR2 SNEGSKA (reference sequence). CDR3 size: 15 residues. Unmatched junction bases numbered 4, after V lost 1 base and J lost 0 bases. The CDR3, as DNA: TGCAGTGCTAGAGGACTAGCGGACAGCTCCTACGAGCAGTACTTC. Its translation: CSARGLADSSYEQYF.

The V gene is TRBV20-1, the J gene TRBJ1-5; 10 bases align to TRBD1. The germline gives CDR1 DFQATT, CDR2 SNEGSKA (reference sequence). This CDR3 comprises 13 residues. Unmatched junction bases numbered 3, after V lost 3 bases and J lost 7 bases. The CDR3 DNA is TGCAGTGCTAGGGGACAGGGGAGCCAGCCCCAGCATTTT. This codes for CSARGQGSQPQHF.

For the CDR3, the DNA is TGTGCCACCAGTGATTTACCCTCCGGGACAGTCACAGATACGCAGTATTTT. It encodes CATSDLPSGTVTDTQYF. The V and J genes are TRBV24-1 and TRBJ2-3; TRBD1 aligns across 7 bases. Germline V gene sequence: CDR1 KGHDR, CDR2 SFDVKD. CDR3 length: 17 amino acids. V was pared by 1 base and J by 2 bases, with 8 bases of the junction left unmatched.

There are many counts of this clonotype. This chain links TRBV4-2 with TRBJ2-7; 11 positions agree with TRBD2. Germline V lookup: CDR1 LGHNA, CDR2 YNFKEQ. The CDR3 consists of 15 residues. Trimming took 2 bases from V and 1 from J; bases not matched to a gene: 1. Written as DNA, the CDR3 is TGTGCCAGCAGCCAAACTAGCGGGAGTTCCTACGAGCAGTACTTC. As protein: CASSQTSGSSYEQYF.

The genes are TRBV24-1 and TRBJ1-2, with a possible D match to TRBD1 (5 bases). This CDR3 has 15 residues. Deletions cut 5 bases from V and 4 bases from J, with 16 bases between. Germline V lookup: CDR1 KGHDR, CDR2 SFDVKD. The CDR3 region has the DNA TGTGCCACCAGTGTAGCCGGGACGGAGGTCTATGGCTACACCTTC. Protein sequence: CATSVAGTEVYGYTF.

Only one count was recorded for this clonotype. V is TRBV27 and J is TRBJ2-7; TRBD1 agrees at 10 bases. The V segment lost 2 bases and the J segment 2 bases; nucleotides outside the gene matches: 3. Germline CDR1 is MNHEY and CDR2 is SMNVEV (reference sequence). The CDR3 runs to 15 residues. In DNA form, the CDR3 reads TGTGCCAGCAGTTTAGAAGGGACAGGGGCCTACGAGCAGTACTTC. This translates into CASSLEGTGAYEQYF.

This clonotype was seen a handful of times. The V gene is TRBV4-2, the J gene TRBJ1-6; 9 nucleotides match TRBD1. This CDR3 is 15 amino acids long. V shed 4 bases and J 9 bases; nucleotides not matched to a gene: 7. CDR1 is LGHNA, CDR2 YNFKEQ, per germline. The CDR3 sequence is CASSLGTGSSSPLHF. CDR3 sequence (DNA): TGTGCCAGCAGCCTCGGGACAGGGAGTAGTTCACCCCTCCACTTT.

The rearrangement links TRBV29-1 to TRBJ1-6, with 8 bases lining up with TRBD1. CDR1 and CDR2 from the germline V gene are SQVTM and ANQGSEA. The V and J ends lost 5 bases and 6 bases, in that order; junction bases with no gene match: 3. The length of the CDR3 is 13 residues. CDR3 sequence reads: CSVRTGTNSPLHF. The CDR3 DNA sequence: TGCAGCGTTCGGACAGGGACTAATTCACCCCTCCACTTT.

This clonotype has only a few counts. CDR3 in amino acids: CASSSRTGGFDEQYF. The CDR3 DNA is TGCGCCAGCAGCTCCCGGACAGGGGGCTTCGACGAGCAGTACTTC. V and J are TRBV5-1 and TRBJ2-7; 11 bases align to TRBD1. The germline gives CDR1 SGHRS, CDR2 YFSETQ. V lost 3 bases to trimming and J lost 5 bases; unmatched junction nucleotides: 7. The CDR3 contains 15 residues.

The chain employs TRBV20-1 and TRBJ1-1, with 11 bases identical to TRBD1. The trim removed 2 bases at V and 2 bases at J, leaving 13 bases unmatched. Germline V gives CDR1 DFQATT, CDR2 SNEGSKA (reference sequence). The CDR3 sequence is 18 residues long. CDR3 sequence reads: CSARSTTGTGGGNTEAFF. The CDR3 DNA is TGCAGTGCTAGATCGACTACTGGGACAGGGGGTGGTAACACTGAAGCTTTCTTT.

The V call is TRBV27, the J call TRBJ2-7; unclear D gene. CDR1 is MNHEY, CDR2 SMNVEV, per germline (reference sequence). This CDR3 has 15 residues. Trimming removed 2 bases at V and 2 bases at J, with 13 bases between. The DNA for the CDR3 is TGTGCCAGCAGTTTAAGGGCCGGCCTAACCTACGAGCAGTACTTC. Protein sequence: CASSLRAGLTYEQYF.

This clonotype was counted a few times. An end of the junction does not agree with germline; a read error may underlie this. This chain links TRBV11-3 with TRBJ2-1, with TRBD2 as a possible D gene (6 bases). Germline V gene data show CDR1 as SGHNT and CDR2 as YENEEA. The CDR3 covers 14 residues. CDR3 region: CASSPRDSNNEQFF. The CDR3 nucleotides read TGTGCCAGCAGCCCCCGGGACTCCAACAATGAGCAGTTCTTC.

The CDR3 nucleotides are TGTGCCAGCAGCATCAGAGCGGGGGGGCCAGGGGAGCAGTACTTC. This translates into CASSIRAGGPGEQYF. The chain employs TRBV5-4 and TRBJ2-7, with 10 bases lining up with TRBD2. V lost 4 bases, J lost 7 bases, and 11 bases stayed unmatched. The length of the CDR3 is 15 residues. Germline CDR1 and CDR2: SGHNT and YYREEE (reference sequence).

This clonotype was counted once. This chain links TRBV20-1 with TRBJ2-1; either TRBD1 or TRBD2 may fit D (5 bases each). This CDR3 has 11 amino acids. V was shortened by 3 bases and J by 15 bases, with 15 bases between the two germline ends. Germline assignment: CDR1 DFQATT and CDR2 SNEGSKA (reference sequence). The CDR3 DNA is TGCAGTGCTAGTCCCGTGAGGGGACCGTTCTTC. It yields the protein CSASPVRGPFF.

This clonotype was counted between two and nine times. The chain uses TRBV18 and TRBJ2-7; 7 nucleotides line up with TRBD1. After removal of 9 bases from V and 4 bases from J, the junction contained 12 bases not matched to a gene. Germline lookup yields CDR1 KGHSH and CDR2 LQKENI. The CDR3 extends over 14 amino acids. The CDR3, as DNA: TGTGCCAGTTCCAGGGGGACGGAAAATTACGAGCAGTACTTC. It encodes CASSRGTENYEQYF.

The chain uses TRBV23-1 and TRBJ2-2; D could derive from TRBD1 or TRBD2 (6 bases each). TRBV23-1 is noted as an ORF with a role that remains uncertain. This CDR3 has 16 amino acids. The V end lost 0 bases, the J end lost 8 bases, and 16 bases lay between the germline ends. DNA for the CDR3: TGCGCCAGCAGTCAATCGGGGGGCCTCGGGTCAGGGGAGCTGTTTTTT. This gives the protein CASSQSGGLGSGELFF.

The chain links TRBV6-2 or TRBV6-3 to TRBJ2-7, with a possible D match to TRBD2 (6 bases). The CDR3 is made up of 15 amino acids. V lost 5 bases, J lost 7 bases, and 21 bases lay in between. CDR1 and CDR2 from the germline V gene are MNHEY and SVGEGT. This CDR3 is CASSKEEQPTREQYF. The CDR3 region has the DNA TGTGCCAGCAGTAAGGAGGAACAGCCGACTAGGGAGCAGTACTTC.

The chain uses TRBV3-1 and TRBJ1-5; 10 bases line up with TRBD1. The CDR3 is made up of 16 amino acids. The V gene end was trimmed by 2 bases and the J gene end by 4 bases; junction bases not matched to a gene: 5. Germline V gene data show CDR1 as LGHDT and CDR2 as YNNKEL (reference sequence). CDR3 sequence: CASSQSSGQGNQPQHF. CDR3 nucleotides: TGTGCCAGCAGCCAATCGTCGGGACAGGGGAATCAGCCCCAGCATTTT.

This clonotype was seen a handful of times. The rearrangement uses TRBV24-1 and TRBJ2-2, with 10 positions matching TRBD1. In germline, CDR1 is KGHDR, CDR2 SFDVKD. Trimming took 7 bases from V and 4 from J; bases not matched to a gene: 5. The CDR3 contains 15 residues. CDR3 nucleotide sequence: TGTGCCACCAGCTTGGGACAGGGGATCACCGGGGAGCTGTTTTTT. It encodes CATSLGQGITGELFF.

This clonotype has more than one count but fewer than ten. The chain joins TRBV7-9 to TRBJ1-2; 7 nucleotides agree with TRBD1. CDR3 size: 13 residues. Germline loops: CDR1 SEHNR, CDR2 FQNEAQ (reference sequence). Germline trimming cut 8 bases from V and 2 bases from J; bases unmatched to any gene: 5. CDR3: CASEPGQNYGYTF. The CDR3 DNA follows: TGTGCCAGCGAACCGGGACAGAACTATGGCTACACCTTC.

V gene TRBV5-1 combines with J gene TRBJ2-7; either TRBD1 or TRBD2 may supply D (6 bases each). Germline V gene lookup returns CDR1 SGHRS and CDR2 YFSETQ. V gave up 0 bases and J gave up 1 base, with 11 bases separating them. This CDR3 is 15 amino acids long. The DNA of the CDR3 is TGCGCCAGCAGCTTGGTCGGGGGCGAATCCTACGAGCAGTACTTC. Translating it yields CASSLVGGESYEQYF.

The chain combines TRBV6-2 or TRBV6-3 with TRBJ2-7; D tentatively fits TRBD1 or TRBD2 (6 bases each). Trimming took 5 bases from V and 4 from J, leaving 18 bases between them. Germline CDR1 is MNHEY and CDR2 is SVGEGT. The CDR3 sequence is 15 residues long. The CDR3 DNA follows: TGTGCCAGCAGTCGGCCGGAGGGGACAAGGTACGAGCAGTACTTC. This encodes CASSRPEGTRYEQYF.

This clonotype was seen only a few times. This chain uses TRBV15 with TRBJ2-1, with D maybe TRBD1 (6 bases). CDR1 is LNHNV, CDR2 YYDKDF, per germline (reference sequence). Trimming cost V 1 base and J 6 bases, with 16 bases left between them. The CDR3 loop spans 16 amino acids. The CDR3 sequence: CATSRVEGGKGNEQFF. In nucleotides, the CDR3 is TGTGCCACCAGCAGAGTCGAAGGGGGTAAGGGCAATGAGCAGTTCTTC.

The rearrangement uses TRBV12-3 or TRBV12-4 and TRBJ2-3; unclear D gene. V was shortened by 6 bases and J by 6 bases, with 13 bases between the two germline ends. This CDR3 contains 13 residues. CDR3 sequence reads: CASSPSSLDTQYF. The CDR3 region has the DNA TGTGCCAGCAGCCCAAGCTCTCTCGATACGCAGTATTTT.

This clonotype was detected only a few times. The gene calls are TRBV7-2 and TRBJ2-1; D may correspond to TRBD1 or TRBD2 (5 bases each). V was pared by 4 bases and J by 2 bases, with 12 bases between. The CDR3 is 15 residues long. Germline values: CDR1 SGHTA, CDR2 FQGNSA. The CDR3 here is CASSSAGRAYNEQFF. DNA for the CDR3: TGTGCCAGCAGCTCGGCGGGCAGGGCCTACAATGAGCAGTTCTTC.

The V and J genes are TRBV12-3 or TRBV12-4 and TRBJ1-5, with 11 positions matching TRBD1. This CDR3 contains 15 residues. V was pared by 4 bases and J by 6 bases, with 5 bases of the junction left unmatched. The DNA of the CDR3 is TGTGCCAGCAGTTCTGGACAGGGGGCGATTCAGCCCCAGCATTTT. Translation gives CASSSGQGAIQPQHF.

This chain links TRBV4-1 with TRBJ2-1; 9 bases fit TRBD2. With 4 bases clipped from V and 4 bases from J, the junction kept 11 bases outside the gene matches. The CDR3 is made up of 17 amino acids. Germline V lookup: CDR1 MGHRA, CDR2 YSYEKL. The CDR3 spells CASSRRGAGGPYNEQFF. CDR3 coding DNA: TGCGCCAGCAGCCGCCGCGGGGCGGGAGGGCCGTACAATGAGCAGTTCTTC.

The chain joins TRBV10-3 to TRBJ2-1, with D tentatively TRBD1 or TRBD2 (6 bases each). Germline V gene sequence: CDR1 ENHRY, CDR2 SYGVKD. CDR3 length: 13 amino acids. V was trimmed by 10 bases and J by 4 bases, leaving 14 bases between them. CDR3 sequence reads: CATTGGGYNEQFF. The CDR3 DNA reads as TGTGCCACAACAGGAGGGGGTTACAATGAGCAGTTCTTC.

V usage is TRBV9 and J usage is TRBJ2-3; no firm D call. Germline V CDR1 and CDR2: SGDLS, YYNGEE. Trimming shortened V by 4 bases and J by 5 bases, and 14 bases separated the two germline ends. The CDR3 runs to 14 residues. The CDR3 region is CASSPRSGVDTQYF. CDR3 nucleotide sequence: TGTGCCAGCAGCCCCCGGTCTGGGGTAGATACGCAGTATTTT.